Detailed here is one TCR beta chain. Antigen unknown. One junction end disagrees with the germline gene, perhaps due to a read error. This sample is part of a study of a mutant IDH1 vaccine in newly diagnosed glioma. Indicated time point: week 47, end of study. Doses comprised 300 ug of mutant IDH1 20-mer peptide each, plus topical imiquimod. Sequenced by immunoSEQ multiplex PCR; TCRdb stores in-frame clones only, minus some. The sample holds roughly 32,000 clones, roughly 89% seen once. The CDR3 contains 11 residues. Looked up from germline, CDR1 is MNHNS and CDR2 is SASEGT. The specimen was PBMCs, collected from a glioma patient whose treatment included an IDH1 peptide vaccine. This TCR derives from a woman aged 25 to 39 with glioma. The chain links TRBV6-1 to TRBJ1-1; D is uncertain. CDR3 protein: CASSEGQTHRW. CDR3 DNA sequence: TGTGCCAGCAGTGAAGGGCAGACCCACCGATGG.